What follows is one T cell receptor (beta chain) and its context. Survey-level TCR beta sequencing used the immunoSEQ assay. Clones were sequenced by immunoSEQ multiplex PCR, and TCRdb holds only the in-frame ones, with some missing. The sample yields around 50,000 clones, approximately 95% seen once. Trimming took 6 bases from V and 1 from J, leaving 7 bases between them. The CDR3 is 13 amino acids. The germline V gene has CDR1 SGDLS and CDR2 YYNGEE. Sequencing was done on a sample of PBMCs. The chain combines TRBV9 with TRBJ2-2, with D uncertain. The source is a man aged 35-49 years with rheumatoid arthritis. CDR3 sequence: CASNPGNTGELFF. The CDR3 DNA sequence: TGTGCCAGCAACCCAGGGAACACCGGGGAGCTGTTTTTT.